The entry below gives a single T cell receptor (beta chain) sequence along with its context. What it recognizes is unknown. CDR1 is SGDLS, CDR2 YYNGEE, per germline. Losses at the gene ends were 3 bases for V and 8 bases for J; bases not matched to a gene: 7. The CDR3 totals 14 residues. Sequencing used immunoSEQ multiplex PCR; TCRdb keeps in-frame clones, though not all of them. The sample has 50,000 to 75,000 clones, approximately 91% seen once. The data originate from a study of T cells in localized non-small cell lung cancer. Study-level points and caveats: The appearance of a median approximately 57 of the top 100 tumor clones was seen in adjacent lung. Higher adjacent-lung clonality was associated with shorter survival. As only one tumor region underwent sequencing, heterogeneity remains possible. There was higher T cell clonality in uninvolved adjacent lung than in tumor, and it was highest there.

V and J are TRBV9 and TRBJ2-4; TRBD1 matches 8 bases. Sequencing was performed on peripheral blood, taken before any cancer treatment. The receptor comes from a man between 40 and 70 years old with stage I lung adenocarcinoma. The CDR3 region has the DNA TGTGCCAGCAGCGCCAGACAGGGGAAGGACATTCAGTACTTC. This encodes CASSARQGKDIQYF. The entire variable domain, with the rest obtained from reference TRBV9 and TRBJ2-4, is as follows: DSGVTQTPKHLITATGQRVTLRCSPRSGDLSVYWYQQSLDQGLQFLIQYYNGEERAKGNILERFSAQQFPDLHSELNLSSLELGDSALYFCASSARQGKDIQYFGAGTRLSVL.